What follows are 27 T cell receptor beta chains derived from one specimen sequenced in a study of regulatory T cells in long-lasting Graves disease. Sample time point: persistent/refractory GD, antithyroid drugs over 5 years with positive TRAb. Preparation of the TCR library used RNA extracted from PBMCs. Building of the TCR beta libraries involved iRepertoire HTBI primers and Arm-PCR of CDR3 regions. TCRdb re-derived calls from the multiplex PCR reads in MiXCR, one entry per CDR3 protein. Here the sample spans 420,000 or so distinct CDR3 sequences, 23% being singletons. The starting material was peripheral blood mononuclear cells (PBMCs), obtained when the disease was refractory, from a patient treated with antithyroid drugs. The origin of the receptors is a female donor with Graves disease.

This clonotype was seen a few times. V usage is TRBV5-1 and J usage is TRBJ2-4; 7 bases line up with TRBD2. The CDR3 totals 14 residues. CDR1 is SGHRS, CDR2 YFSETQ, per germline. Trimming at V came to 4 bases and at J to 8 bases, leaving 9 bases not matched to a gene. This CDR3 reads CASSPGGTKDIQYF. Written as DNA, the CDR3 is TGCGCCAGCAGCCCTGGCGGGACTAAGGACATTCAGTACTTC.

This clonotype has a handful of counts. One end of the junction does not line up with germline, which may come from a read error. The chain joins TRBV4-2 to TRBJ2-7; D could derive from TRBD1 or TRBD2 (5 bases each). Germline V CDR1 and CDR2: LGHNA, YNFKEQ. This CDR3 has 15 amino acids. The CDR3 spells CASSSSGTVSYGQYF. The CDR3, as DNA: TGTGCCAGCAGCAGCTCGGGGACGGTCTCCTACGGGCAGTACTTC.

This clonotype came up many times. This chain joins TRBV6-2 or TRBV6-3 and TRBJ1-1, with D possibly matching TRBD1 (6 bases). The CDR3 runs 14 residues. The V gene's germline CDR1 is MNHEY and CDR2 SVGEGT. Trimming pared 2 bases from V and 1 base from J, leaving 8 bases between. This CDR3 is CASSYGQPNTEAFF. DNA of the CDR3: TGTGCCAGCAGTTACGGACAGCCGAACACTGAAGCTTTCTTT.

The chain has TRBV30 and TRBJ2-2, with 8 bases that match TRBD2. The junction had 1 base not matched to a gene; V was cut back by 2 bases and J by 2 bases. In germline, CDR1 is GTSNPN, CDR2 SVGIG (reference sequence). This CDR3 spans 14 amino acids. This CDR3 is CAWSRGGNTGELFF. The CDR3 DNA reads as TGTGCCTGGAGTCGGGGGGGCAACACCGGGGAGCTGTTTTTT.

The chain combines TRBV6-1 with TRBJ1-3, with D tentatively TRBD1 (5 bases). Trimming pared 4 bases from V and 4 bases from J, leaving 8 bases between. Per the germline V gene, CDR1 is MNHNS and CDR2 is SASEGT. The CDR3 sequence is 13 residues long. CDR3 sequence: CASSAGLGNTIYF. In DNA, the CDR3 is TGTGCCAGCAGTGCGGGGCTCGGAAACACCATATATTTT.

This clonotype came up a few times. This sequence joins TRBV30 and TRBJ1-5; possible D gene TRBD1, 5 bases. The germline V gene has CDR1 GTSNPN and CDR2 SVGIG (reference sequence). The CDR3 covers 14 residues. The V end lost 6 bases, the J end lost 5 bases, and 17 bases lay between the germline ends. CDR3 sequence (DNA): TGTGCCTGCCAAACCGGGGGGTTAGATCAGCCCCAGCATTTT. It translates to CACQTGGLDQPQHF.

The V gene is TRBV7-3, the J gene TRBJ2-7, with TRBD2 matching 7 bases. CDR3 length: 13 residues. The ends lost 8 bases at V and 3 bases at J; junction bases unmatched: 7. From germline, CDR1 is SGHTA and CDR2 FQGTGA. CDR3: CASPFGGGYEQYF. The CDR3 DNA follows: TGTGCCAGCCCCTTTGGGGGGGGCTACGAGCAGTACTTC.

This clonotype was observed many times. The chain recombines TRBV6-2 or TRBV6-3 with TRBJ2-5, with TRBD2 matching over 7 bases. Germline assignment: CDR1 MNHEY and CDR2 SVGEGT. Trimming cost V 0 bases and J 2 bases; bases outside gene matches: 9. CDR3 size: 17 residues. DNA for the CDR3: TGTGCCAGCAGTTACTCTCCTAGCGGAGTTATACAAGAGACCCAGTACTTC. Amino acids: CASSYSPSGVIQETQYF.

This clonotype has just a few counts. DNA of the CDR3: TGTGCCAGTAGTAACAGGCGCTCTGGGGCCAACGTCCTGACTTTC. Translated, it gives CASSNRRSGANVLTF. This rearrangement joins TRBV19 to TRBJ2-6; perhaps TRBD1 as D (5 bases). CDR3 size: 15 residues. V was clipped by 4 bases and J by 0 bases, with 7 bases between them. Germline V gene data show CDR1 as LNHDA and CDR2 as SQIVND (reference sequence).

This clonotype was seen a few times. This rearrangement joins TRBV19 to TRBJ1-5; D unresolved. The V end was cut by 5 bases, the J end by 4 bases, with 9 bases between. The CDR3 covers 13 residues. Germline CDR1 and CDR2: LNHDA and SQIVND (reference sequence). The CDR3 DNA sequence: TGTGCCAGTAGTGTCGCGAGAAATCAGCCCCAGCATTTT. Translation: CASSVARNQPQHF. The whole variable domain, filled in from reference TRBV19 and TRBJ1-5, reads DGGITQSPKYLFRKEGQNVTLSCEQNLNHDAMYWYRQDPGQGLRLIYYSQIVNDFQKGDIAEGYSVSREKKESFPLTVTSAQKNPTAFYLCASSVARNQPQHFGDGTRLSIL.

At least ten counts were recorded for this clonotype. This rearrangement joins TRBV12-3 or TRBV12-4 to TRBJ2-2; 9 bases are shared with TRBD1. J gave up 4 bases and V 6 bases, and 6 bases lay outside the gene matches. CDR3 size: 15 residues. CDR3 DNA sequence: TGTGCCAGCAGCAAGGACAGGGGAGGCACCGGGGAGCTGTTTTTT. This gives the protein CASSKDRGGTGELFF.

This clonotype was counted many times. V is TRBV7-2 and J is TRBJ2-5; D is tentatively TRBD1 or TRBD2 (6 bases each). CDR1 is SGHTA and CDR2 is FQGNSA in the germline V gene. Trimming stripped 5 bases from V and 3 bases from J, with 16 bases between. The CDR3 extends over 15 amino acids. CDR3 DNA: TGTGCCAGCAGCCCTCAGGGGTGGGGGGAAGAGACCCAGTACTTC. This codes for CASSPQGWGEETQYF.

The chain couples TRBV3-1 to TRBJ2-4, with D uncertain. The CDR3 extends over 17 amino acids. Germline assignment: CDR1 LGHDT and CDR2 YNNKEL (reference sequence). Trimming took off 1 base at V and 2 bases at J, with 15 bases between the two ends. CDR3 region: CASSQGSGPLSKNIQYF. Here the CDR3 DNA reads TGTGCCAGCAGCCAAGGCTCGGGCCCTTTGTCCAAAAACATTCAGTACTTC.

This clonotype was detected many times. The V call is TRBV11-1, the J call TRBJ1-1; 7 positions match TRBD1. V shed 7 bases and J 1 base; nucleotides not matched to a gene: 12. This CDR3 spans 16 amino acids. The germline V gene has CDR1 SGHAT and CDR2 FQDESV (reference sequence). In nucleotides, the CDR3 is TGTGCCAGCACCCCCCCGGACAGGCTCCAGAACACTGAAGCTTTCTTT. Translating it yields CASTPPDRLQNTEAFF. Full variable domain (rest looked up from reference TRBV11-1 and TRBJ1-1): EAEVAQSPRYKITEKSQAVAFWCDPISGHATLYWYRQILGQGPELLVQFQDESVVDDSQLPKDRFSAERLKGVDSTLKIQPAELGDSAMYLCASTPPDRLQNTEAFFGQGTRLTVV.

The chain employs TRBV2 and TRBJ2-7, with 8 bases matching TRBD1. The germline V gene has CDR1 SNHLY and CDR2 FYNNEI. The CDR3 spans 15 residues. The V and J ends lost 0 bases and 5 bases, in that order; junction bases with no gene match: 6. Written as DNA, the CDR3 is TGTGCCAGCAGTGAAGCGCTTAGGACAGGGCACGAGCAGTACTTC. The encoded protein is CASSEALRTGHEQYF.

Worth noting for this clonotype: A much larger clone lies one base from this, so it may be a read error. The chain has TRBV6-2 or TRBV6-3 and TRBJ1-5; maybe TRBD1 (5 bases). Germline V gives CDR1 MNHEY, CDR2 SVGEGT. The CDR3 has 17 residues. V gave up 5 bases and J gave up 4 bases, with 21 bases separating them. The CDR3 reads CASSERRGSALNQPQHF. The CDR3 region has the DNA TGTGCCAGCAGTGAACGACGGGGCTCGGCCTTGAATCAGCCCCAGCATTTT.

This clonotype has just a few counts. The V and J genes are TRBV3-1 and TRBJ2-7; possibly TRBD1 for D (6 bases). V was pared by 4 bases and J by 5 bases, with 15 bases between. The CDR3 sequence is 14 residues long. The V gene's germline CDR1 is LGHDT and CDR2 YNNKEL (reference sequence). CDR3 in DNA: TGTGCCAGCAGCCCGGTACAGGGAGCCCACGAGCAGTACTTC. Amino acid sequence: CASSPVQGAHEQYF.

V is TRBV15 and J is TRBJ2-5, with D possibly TRBD2 on 5 matching bases. Germline values: CDR1 LNHNV, CDR2 YYDKDF (reference sequence). Trimming shortened V by 0 bases and J by 3 bases, and 11 bases separated the two germline ends. The CDR3 totals 15 residues. The CDR3 DNA is TGTGCCACCAGCAGAGAAGCGGCCAGAGAAGAGACCCAGTACTTC. This sequence encodes CATSREAAREETQYF.

In this sample, this clonotype turned up a few times. The V call is TRBV10-3, the J call TRBJ2-5, with D maybe TRBD2 (5 bases). CDR3 size: 13 residues. Trimming pared 5 bases from V and 1 base from J, leaving 8 bases between. Germline V CDR1 and CDR2: ENHRY, SYGVKD. The CDR3 nucleotides read TGTGCCATCAGTACCAGCGGCCAAGAGACCCAGTACTTC. Translated, it gives CAISTSGQETQYF.

The J gene is TRBJ1-3, the V gene TRBV19; 7 nucleotides agree with TRBD1. The CDR3 loop spans 15 amino acids. Germline V gives CDR1 LNHDA, CDR2 SQIVND (reference sequence). Trimming cost V 5 bases and J 0 bases; bases outside gene matches: 4. The CDR3 loop is CASSVDRISGNTIYF. CDR3 sequence (DNA): TGTGCCAGTAGTGTGGACAGGATCTCTGGAAACACCATATATTTT.

This clonotype appeared a single time. V usage is TRBV19 and J usage is TRBJ2-4; 8 bases agree with TRBD1. With 7 bases clipped from V and 8 bases from J, the junction kept 16 bases outside the gene matches. The germline V gene encodes CDR1 LNHDA and CDR2 SQIVND (reference sequence). The CDR3 loop spans 16 amino acids. The CDR3 loop reads CASTPNRQGAMDIQYF. DNA for the CDR3: TGTGCCAGTACCCCCAATCGGCAGGGGGCGATGGACATTCAGTACTTC.

This clonotype was found a few times. The chain joins TRBV5-1 to TRBJ2-2, with 7 bases aligning to TRBD1. Trimming took 4 bases from V and 3 from J; bases not matched to a gene: 6. This CDR3 has 15 amino acids. Germline values: CDR1 SGHRS, CDR2 YFSETQ. As DNA, the CDR3 is TGCGCCAGCAGCAGAACAGGGGCTGACACCGGGGAGCTGTTTTTT. Translation gives CASSRTGADTGELFF.

This chain joins TRBV25-1 and TRBJ1-1, with D unresolved. This CDR3 region has 15 residues. CDR1 is MGHDK, CDR2 SYGVNS, per germline. V lost 5 bases, J lost 0 bases, and 13 bases lay in between. The CDR3 loop reads CASSHHSALNTEAFF. DNA for the CDR3: TGTGCCAGCAGTCATCACTCGGCCCTGAACACTGAAGCTTTCTTT.

CDR3 DNA: TGTGCCAGTAGGGGGACAGGGCTCACTGAAGCTTTCTTT. Amino acid sequence: CASRGTGLTEAFF. The rearrangement joins TRBV25-1 to TRBJ1-1; TRBD1 aligns across 9 bases. The CDR3 runs to 13 residues. In germline, CDR1 is MGHDK, CDR2 SYGVNS. V gave up 9 bases and J gave up 4 bases; unmatched junction bases: 6.

CDR3 coding DNA: TGTGCCAGCAGCGTAGGACCCGGGACAGGACTAAGCTCCTACAATGAGCAGTTCTTC. Residues: CASSVGPGTGLSSYNEQFF. J is TRBJ2-1 and V is TRBV9; 8 nucleotides agree with TRBD1. This CDR3 has 19 residues. V gave up 0 bases and J gave up 0 bases; unmatched junction bases: 11. Germline V lookup: CDR1 SGDLS, CDR2 YYNGEE.

CDR3 sequence: CSALGGFLGGGSNQPQHF. CDR3 coding DNA: TGCAGTGCGTTGGGGGGGTTCTTGGGGGGTGGTAGCAATCAGCCCCAGCATTTT. The V and J genes are TRBV20-1 and TRBJ1-5, with D perhaps TRBD1 (5 bases). Between the trimmed V and J ends, which lost 6 bases and 0 bases, there was a span of 24 bases. The germline V gene encodes CDR1 DFQATT and CDR2 SNEGSKA (reference sequence). The CDR3 length is 18 residues.

The V and J genes are TRBV7-9 and TRBJ2-7, with unresolved D. The CDR3 is made up of 12 amino acids. V was shortened by 5 bases and J by 5 bases, with 10 bases between the two germline ends. Per the germline V gene, CDR1 is SEHNR and CDR2 is FQNEAQ (reference sequence). The CDR3 reads CASSQLAHEQYF. In DNA form, the CDR3 reads TGTGCCAGCAGCCAACTTGCCCACGAGCAGTACTTC.